The rows below give T cell receptor beta chains drawn from one sample of a study of T cell responses to AZD1222 COVID-19 vaccine. Here immunoSEQ multiplex PCR was the method, and the copy in TCRdb shows in-frame clones only, minus some. Among 110,000 to 150,000 clones, 90% to 95% were seen once, and the ten largest hold around 1%. The starting material was peripheral blood, obtained on day 0 of MenACWY control vaccination. The receptors derive from an adult in good health. Each CDR3 is given with its conserved first and last residue. The D gene is left open where the match is weak. Size is omitted from some rows. Given values are once, few, many or a class for expanded clones.

D: -; size: few; V: TRBV5-6; J: TRBJ1-2; CDR3: CASSLGTATGGYTF; DNA: TGTGCCAGCAGCTTGGGGACAGCAACCGGAGGCTACACCTTC
D: TRBD1; size: -; V: TRBV19; J: TRBJ1-1; CDR3: CASRTGDTEAFF; DNA: TGTGCCAGTAGGACAGGGGACACTGAAGCTTTCTTT
D: -; size: -; V: TRBV5-8; J: TRBJ2-7; CDR3: CASSLGSLRRSFYEQYF; DNA: TGTGCCAGCAGCTTGGGCAGTCTACGAAGGTCGTTTTACGAGCAGTACTTC
D: TRBD1; size: -; V: TRBV6-6; J: TRBJ1-2; CDR3: CASSLTGVGPDGYTF; DNA: TGTGCCAGCAGTCTCACAGGGGTCGGTCCAGATGGCTACACCTTC
D: TRBD1; size: -; V: TRBV5-4; J: TRBJ2-2; CDR3: CASSSGTGFTGELFF; DNA: TGTGCCAGCAGCTCCGGGACAGGGTTCACCGGGGAGCTGTTTTTT
D: -; size: -; V: TRBV7-9; J: TRBJ1-4; CDR3: CASSSSGSSEKLFF; DNA: TGTGCCAGCAGCTCCTCGGGATCTAGTGAAAAACTGTTTTTT
D: TRBD1; size: -; V: TRBV7-3; J: TRBJ2-1; CDR3: CASSYDRGLYNEQFF; DNA: TGTGCCAGCAGTTATGACAGGGGATTATATAATGAGCAGTTCTTC
D: -; size: -; V: TRBV28; J: TRBJ1-2; CDR3: CASSLLGAYGYTF; DNA: TGTGCCAGCAGTTTATTAGGTGCCTATGGCTACACCTTC
D: TRBD1; size: -; V: TRBV18; J: TRBJ1-4; CDR3: CASSPVKGGAFDYEKLFF; DNA: TGTGCCAGCTCACCCGTGAAAGGGGGCGCCTTCGATTATGAAAAACTGTTTTTT
D: -; size: -; V: TRBV19; J: TRBJ2-3; CDR3: CASSIQGTDTQYF; DNA: TGTGCCAGTAGTATTCAGGGTACAGATACGCAGTATTTT
D: -; size: -; V: TRBV7-9; J: TRBJ2-2; CDR3: CASSLTGLVTGELFF; DNA: TGTGCCAGCAGCTTAACGGGACTCGTCACCGGGGAGCTGTTTTTT
D: -; size: -; V: TRBV6-2/TRBV6-3; J: TRBJ1-1; CDR3: CASSDRIEAFF; DNA: TGTGCCAGCAGCGACCGGATAGAAGCTTTCTTT
D: -; size: -; V: TRBV29-1; J: TRBJ1-1; CDR3: CSVSFRGGGTEAFF; DNA: TGCAGCGTTAGCTTCAGGGGTGGGGGCACTGAAGCTTTCTTT
D: -; size: once; V: TRBV11-2; J: TRBJ1-1; CDR3: CASSQKAQGKAFF; DNA: TGTGCCAGCAGTCAAAAAGCCCAGGGGAAAGCTTTCTTT
D: TRBD1; size: -; V: TRBV5-1; J: TRBJ1-3; CDR3: CASSLGGTGAPGNTIYF; DNA: TGCGCCAGCAGCTTGGGAGGGACAGGGGCTCCTGGAAACACCATATATTTT
D: TRBD1; size: once; V: TRBV7-8; J: TRBJ1-1; CDR3: CASSLEGTVNTEAFF; DNA: TGTGCCAGCAGCTTAGAGGGGACAGTGAACACTGAAGCTTTCTTT
D: -; size: -; V: TRBV7-2; J: TRBJ2-7; CDR3: CATSQSHEQYF; DNA: TGTGCCACTTCCCAGTCCCACGAGCAGTACTTC
D: -; size: -; V: TRBV2; J: TRBJ2-7; CDR3: CASTPGRGTYEQYF; DNA: TGTGCCAGCACCCCGGGAAGAGGAACCTACGAGCAGTACTTC
D: -; size: -; V: TRBV7-3; J: TRBJ2-1; CDR3: CASSLTGDNYNEQFF; DNA: TGTGCCAGCAGCTTAACGGGGGATAATTACAATGAGCAGTTCTTC
D: -; size: -; V: TRBV7-2; J: TRBJ2-2; CDR3: CAISRQGSGELFF; DNA: TGTGCCATCTCGCGTCAGGGCTCCGGGGAGCTGTTTTTT
D: -; size: -; V: TRBV4-3; J: TRBJ1-1; CDR3: CASSQDAGRRTEAFF; DNA: TGCGCCAGCAGCCAAGACGCTGGCAGGAGGACTGAAGCTTTCTTT
D: -; size: once; V: TRBV6-2/TRBV6-3; J: TRBJ1-2; CDR3: CASTPGSYGYTF; DNA: TGTGCCAGCACCCCCGGCAGCTATGGCTACACCTTC
D: -; size: -; V: TRBV29-1; J: TRBJ1-1; CDR3: CSVGHLNTEAFF; DNA: TGCAGCGTGGGACATCTGAACACTGAAGCTTTCTTT
D: -; size: -; V: TRBV5-6; J: TRBJ1-2; CDR3: CASSLWNGGYGYTF; DNA: TGTGCCAGCAGCTTGTGGAACGGAGGCTATGGCTACACCTTC
D: -; size: -; V: TRBV6-5; J: TRBJ2-4; CDR3: CATALAKNIQYF; DNA: TGTGCCACGGCCCTAGCCAAAAACATTCAGTACTTC
D: -; size: -; V: TRBV27; J: TRBJ1-2; CDR3: CASSLAANYGYTF; DNA: TGTGCCAGCAGCCTAGCAGCTAACTATGGCTACACCTTC
D: TRBD2; size: -; V: TRBV3-1/TRBV3-2; J: TRBJ2-2; CDR3: CASSQGLAGVNGELFF; DNA: TGTGCCAGCAGCCAAGGCCTAGCGGGAGTAAACGGGGAGCTGTTTTTT
D: -; size: -; V: TRBV7-9; J: TRBJ1-2; CDR3: CASSPVRADSPLYGYTF; DNA: TGTGCCAGCAGCCCTGTTCGGGCAGACAGCCCACTCTATGGCTACACCTTC
D: -; size: -; V: TRBV4-2; J: TRBJ2-5; CDR3: CASSQDGSGSPETQYF; DNA: TGTGCCAGCAGCCAAGATGGATCCGGGTCTCCAGAGACCCAGTACTTC
D: -; size: once; V: TRBV28; J: TRBJ1-2; CDR3: CASSSTMGGYTF; DNA: TGTGCCAGCAGTTCAACGATGGGGGGCTACACCTTC
D: TRBD1; size: -; V: TRBV24-1; J: TRBJ2-2; CDR3: CATSATRDSNTGELFF; DNA: TGTGCCACCAGTGCTACCCGGGACAGTAACACCGGGGAGCTGTTTTTT
D: -; size: once; V: TRBV5-1; J: TRBJ2-5; CDR3: CASGPRAPWETQYF; DNA: TGCGCCAGCGGCCCGAGGGCACCTTGGGAGACCCAGTACTTC
D: -; size: -; V: TRBV5-4; J: TRBJ2-3; CDR3: CASSLERGSGDTQYF; DNA: TGTGCCAGCAGCTTGGAAAGGGGTAGTGGAGATACGCAGTATTTT
D: -; size: -; V: TRBV9; J: TRBJ1-1; CDR3: CASSVGGAGTEAFF; DNA: TGTGCCAGCAGCGTAGGGGGGGCGGGCACTGAAGCTTTCTTT
D: TRBD2; size: -; V: TRBV7-2; J: TRBJ2-3; CDR3: CASSPGTSGGRTDTQYF; DNA: TGTGCCAGCAGCCCTGGGACTAGCGGGGGGAGAACAGATACGCAGTATTTT